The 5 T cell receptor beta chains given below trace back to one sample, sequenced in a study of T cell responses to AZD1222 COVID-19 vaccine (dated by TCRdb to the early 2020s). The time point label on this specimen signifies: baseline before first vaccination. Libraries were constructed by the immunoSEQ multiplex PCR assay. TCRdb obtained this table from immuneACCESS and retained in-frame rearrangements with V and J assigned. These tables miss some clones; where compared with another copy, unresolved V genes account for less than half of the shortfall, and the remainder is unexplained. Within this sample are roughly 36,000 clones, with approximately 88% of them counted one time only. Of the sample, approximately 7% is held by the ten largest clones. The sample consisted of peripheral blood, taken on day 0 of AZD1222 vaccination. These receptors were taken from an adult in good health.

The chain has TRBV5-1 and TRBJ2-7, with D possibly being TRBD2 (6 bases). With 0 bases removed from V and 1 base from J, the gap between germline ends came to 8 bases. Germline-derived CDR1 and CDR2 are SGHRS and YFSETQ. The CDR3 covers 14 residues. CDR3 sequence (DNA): TGCGCCAGCAGCTTGGCGGGAGTGTCCTACGAGCAGTACTTC. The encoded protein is CASSLAGVSYEQYF.

The CDR3 protein is CASSVGTVSTDTQYF. The CDR3 coding sequence is TGTGCCAGCAGCGTCGGGACGGTGAGCACAGATACGCAGTATTTT. This sequence joins TRBV9 and TRBJ2-3; D is perhaps TRBD1 or TRBD2 (5 bases each). There are 15 residues in the CDR3. CDR1 is SGDLS, CDR2 YYNGEE, per germline. V lost 2 bases and J lost 0, with 10 bases in between.

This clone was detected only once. In nucleotides, the CDR3 is TGTGCCAGCAGCTTTGAGACAGAGCTTTTCTTT. It yields the protein CASSFETELFF. The V call is TRBV5-4, the J call TRBJ1-1; a weak D match, TRBD1 (5 bases). V lost 2 bases and J lost 13, with 12 bases in between. Germline V CDR1 and CDR2: SGHNT, YYREEE (reference sequence). The CDR3 extends over 11 amino acids.

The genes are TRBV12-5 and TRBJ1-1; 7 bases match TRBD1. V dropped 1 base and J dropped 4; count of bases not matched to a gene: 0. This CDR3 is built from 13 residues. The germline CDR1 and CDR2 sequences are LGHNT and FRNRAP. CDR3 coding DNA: TGTGCTAGTGGTTTGGAGGGGGCCACTGAAGCTTTCTTT. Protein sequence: CASGLEGATEAFF. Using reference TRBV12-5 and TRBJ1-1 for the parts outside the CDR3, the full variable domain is DARVTQTPRHKVTEMGQEVTMRCQPILGHNTVFWYRQTMMQGLELLAYFRNRAPLDDSGMPKDRFSAEMPDATLATLKIQPSEPRDSAVYFCASGLEGATEAFFGQGTRLTVV.

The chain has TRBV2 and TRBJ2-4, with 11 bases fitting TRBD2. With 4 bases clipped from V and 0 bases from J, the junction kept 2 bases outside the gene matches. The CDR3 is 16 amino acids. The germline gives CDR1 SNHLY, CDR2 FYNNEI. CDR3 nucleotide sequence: TGTGCCAGCAGTGCAGGGACTAGCGGAGCCAAAAACATTCAGTACTTC. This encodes CASSAGTSGAKNIQYF.